This T cell receptor beta chain came from a study of identical twins. One entry per CDR3 protein, called by TCRdb with MiXCR from the 5' RACE reads. The sample has about 190,000 distinct CDR3 sequences, approximately 16% seen once. Germline CDR1 and CDR2: KGHSY and FQNENV. The CDR3 extends over 15 amino acids. With 4 bases removed from V and 4 bases from J, the gap between germline ends came to 14 bases. These records were also assigned to another study, of T cells expressing NK-cell markers.

The rearrangement uses TRBV16 and TRBJ1-5, with D possibly matching TRBD1 (5 bases). The source of this sequence is a woman aged 18-30 years in good health. Sequenced sample: CD8+ T cells sorted from blood. CDR3 in amino acids: CASSPSGVSNQPQHF. Here the CDR3 DNA reads TGTGCCAGCAGCCCATCGGGGGTGAGTAATCAGCCCCAGCATTTT.